This T cell receptor beta chain originates from a study of shared clonotypes between healthy human individuals. General observations from the study: Naive CD4 clonotype sharing across a handful of donors was approximately 5.2%. In contrast to clonotypes shared by all four donors, non-shared clonotypes had lower generation probabilities.

The germline CDR1 and CDR2 sequences are PRHDT and FYEKMQ (reference sequence). The CDR3 runs 14 residues. The trim removed 5 bases at V and 2 bases at J, leaving 4 bases unmatched. Deep level was the assay's run setting. Generated by immunoSEQ multiplex PCR, the TCRdb table keeps only in-frame clones and is missing some. The sample shows about 1,800,000 clones, approximately 95% of them seen only once. This clone was recorded a few times. Its antigen is undetermined. This sample also contains other DNA sequences that code for the same CDR3. Naive-designated CD8 cells lacked CD45RO, were positively enriched for CCR7, and omitted terminally differentiated effector memory CD45RA+ cells.

This TCR was sampled from a man between 18 and 29 years old in good health. The chain employs TRBV13 and TRBJ2-7, with 9 bases matching TRBD1. What was sequenced was naive CD8+ T cells sorted from blood. The CDR3, as DNA: TGTGCCAGCAGCCCCGGGACAGGGACCTACGAGCAGTACTTC. This encodes CASSPGTGTYEQYF.